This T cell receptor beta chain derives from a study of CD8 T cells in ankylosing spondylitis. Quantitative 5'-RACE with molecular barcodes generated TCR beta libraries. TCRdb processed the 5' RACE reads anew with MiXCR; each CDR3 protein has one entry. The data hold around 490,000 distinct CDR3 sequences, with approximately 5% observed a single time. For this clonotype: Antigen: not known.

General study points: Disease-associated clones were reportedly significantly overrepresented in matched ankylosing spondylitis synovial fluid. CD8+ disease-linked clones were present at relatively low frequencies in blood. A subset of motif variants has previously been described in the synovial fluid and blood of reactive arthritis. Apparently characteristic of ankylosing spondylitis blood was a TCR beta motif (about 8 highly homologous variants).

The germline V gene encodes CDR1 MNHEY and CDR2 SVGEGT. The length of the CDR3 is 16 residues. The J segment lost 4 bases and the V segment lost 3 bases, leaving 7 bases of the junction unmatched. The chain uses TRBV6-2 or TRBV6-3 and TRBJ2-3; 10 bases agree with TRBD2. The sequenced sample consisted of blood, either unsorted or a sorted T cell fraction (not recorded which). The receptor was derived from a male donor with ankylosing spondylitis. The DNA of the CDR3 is TGTGCCAGCAGTTATAGCCTAGCGGGAGTACCAGATACGCAGTATTTT. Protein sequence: CASSYSLAGVPDTQYF.